One sample yielded the 8 T cell receptor beta chains listed below, sequenced in a study of Graves' ophthalmopathy and Graves' hyperthyroidism. From RNA, the CDR3 regions of TCR beta chains were amplified and sequenced. After a first-round RT-PCR with HTBI primers, a second-round multiplex PCR was run. TCRdb redid the calling of the multiplex PCR reads with MiXCR, one entry per CDR3 protein. The sample lists roughly 400,000 distinct CDR3 sequences; about 18% were seen once. The specimen sequenced was peripheral blood. The source is a woman aged 18-29 years with Graves' ophthalmopathy.

This clonotype was seen at least ten times. The chain has TRBV11-1 and TRBJ1-1; D is possibly TRBD1 (6 bases). Germline lookup yields CDR1 SGHAT and CDR2 FQDESV (reference sequence). V was pared by 5 bases and J by 5 bases, with 15 bases between. The CDR3 has 14 residues. The CDR3 nucleotides read TGTGCCAGCAGCCTCCAAGGGGGGCCTACTGAAGCTTTCTTT. Amino acid sequence: CASSLQGGPTEAFF.

The sample holds many counts of this clonotype. CDR3 coding DNA: TGTGCCAGCAATGGACAGGGGGCTTACACTGAAGCTTTCTTT. Protein: CASNGQGAYTEAFF. The chain uses TRBV6-1 and TRBJ1-1; TRBD1 aligns across 11 bases. J was trimmed by 3 bases and V by 7 bases; bases with no gene match: 4. Looked up from germline, CDR1 is MNHNS and CDR2 is SASEGT. There are 14 residues in the CDR3.

This chain connects TRBV4-3 to TRBJ1-1, with a weak D call TRBD1 (6 bases). CDR3 length: 15 residues. The V end was cut by 0 bases, the J end by 0 bases, with 8 bases between. The germline V gene encodes CDR1 LGHNA and CDR2 YSLEER. Here the CDR3 reads CASSQDRGLNTEAFF. Here the CDR3 DNA reads TGCGCCAGCAGCCAAGACCGGGGGCTGAACACTGAAGCTTTCTTT.

This clonotype appeared many times. This chain links TRBV30 with TRBJ2-7, with 9 nucleotides matching TRBD1. The trim removed 3 bases at V and 6 bases at J, leaving 12 bases unmatched. Germline V gene data show CDR1 as GTSNPN and CDR2 as SVGIG (reference sequence). The CDR3 is 15 amino acids. CDR3 amino acids: CAWRAGGTGIREQYF. CDR3 in DNA: TGTGCCTGGAGGGCCGGCGGGACAGGGATCCGCGAGCAGTACTTC. The variable domain in full, completed from reference TRBV30 and TRBJ2-7, reads SQTIHQWPATLVQPVGSPLSLECTVEGTSNPNLYWYRQAAGRGLQLLFYSVGIGQISSEVPQNLSASRPQDRQFILSSKKLLLSDSGFYLCAWRAGGTGIREQYFGPGTRLTVT.

This clonotype was recorded at least ten times. J is TRBJ1-1 and V is TRBV29-1; D may be TRBD1 (5 bases). The germline V and J ends were trimmed by 4 bases and 1 base, with 7 bases remaining between them. CDR3 length: 12 residues. Germline V CDR1 and CDR2: SQVTM, ANQGSEA. CDR3 sequence (DNA): TGCAGCGTTGTAACAGGGAACACTGAAGCTTTCTTT. Translation: CSVVTGNTEAFF.

This clonotype was counted many times. This sequence joins TRBV19 and TRBJ2-2, with D perhaps matching TRBD1 or TRBD2 (5 bases each). The CDR3 is made up of 15 amino acids. Between the trimmed V and J ends, which lost 3 bases and 5 bases, there was a span of 13 bases. Germline loops: CDR1 LNHDA, CDR2 SQIVND (reference sequence). CDR3 residues: CASSIGGPGTGELFF. The CDR3 region has the DNA TGTGCCAGTAGTATTGGGGGTCCTGGTACCGGGGAGCTGTTTTTT.

This clonotype was observed at least ten times. The chain uses TRBV11-2 and TRBJ2-5, with TRBD1 as a possible D gene (5 bases). Germline V gene data show CDR1 as SGHAT and CDR2 as FQNNGV. This CDR3 region has 13 residues. Trimming stripped 4 bases from V and 5 bases from J, with 11 bases between. The DNA of the CDR3 is TGTGCCAGCAGCTCATACAGGCGGGAGACCCAGTACTTC. Protein: CASSSYRRETQYF.

This clonotype appeared many times. The CDR3 loop reads CASSTSGGGRETQYF. CDR3 DNA: TGTGCCAGCAGCACTTCAGGGGGCGGACGCGAGACCCAGTACTTC. The chain recombines TRBV5-6 with TRBJ2-5, with TRBD1 matching 8 bases. The J segment lost 5 bases and the V segment lost 4 bases, leaving 10 bases of the junction unmatched. This CDR3 is built from 15 residues. CDR1 and CDR2 (germline): SGHDT, YYEEEE. The whole variable domain, remainder taken from reference TRBV5-6 and TRBJ2-5, is DAGVTQSPTHLIKTRGQQVTLRCSPKSGHDTVSWYQQALGQGPQFIFQYYEEEERQRGNFPDRFSGHQFPNYSSELNVNALLLGDSALYLCASSTSGGGRETQYFGPGTRLLVL.